This is a list of T cell receptor beta chains from one sample in a study of blood T cells in healthy people across ages. TCRdb ran MiXCR on the 5' RACE reads and lists one entry per CDR3 protein. The sample includes some 790,000 distinct CDR3 sequences, under 35% of them seen just once. The sample taken for sequencing was blood. These receptors came from a woman aged 80 or over in good health. CDR3s include the opening cysteine and the closing phenylalanine or tryptophan. The D gene is left open where the match is weak. Size is stated for part of the rows, as once, few or many counts, or as a class when the clone is expanded.

d_call	v_call	j_call	clone_size	cdr3_nt	cdr3_aa
NA	TRBV7-2	TRBJ2-3	many	TGTGCCAGCAGCTCCCATCCCCCCCCCACAGATACGCAGTATTTT	CASSSHPPPTDTQYF
TRBD1	TRBV12-3/TRBV12-4	TRBJ1-2	NA	TGTGCCAGCAGGACGACAGGGGTAGACTATGGCTACACCTTC	CASRTTGVDYGYTF
TRBD1	TRBV5-1	TRBJ1-2	many	TGCGCCAGCAGCTGGGGACAGGGCGGGAACTATGGCTACACCTTC	CASSWGQGGNYGYTF
NA	TRBV20-1	TRBJ2-7	few	TGCAGTGCTGGGCCACCGCTGGTCCCCTACGAGCGGTACTTC	CSAGPPLVPYERYF
TRBD1	TRBV6-1	TRBJ2-1	many	TGTGCCAGCAGTACTGGACAGGTCTTCTACAATGAGCAGTTCTTC	CASSTGQVFYNEQFF
TRBD2	TRBV7-2	TRBJ2-7	NA	TGTGCCAGCTTATCAAGACTAGCGGGTGAATACGAGCAGTACTTC	CASLSRLAGEYEQYF
NA	TRBV21-1	TRBJ1-5	NA	TGTGCCAGCAGCAAACCAGGGACCCATAGCAATCAGCCCCAGCATTTT	CASSKPGTHSNQPQHF
NA	TRBV19	TRBJ1-2	NA	TGTGCCAGTAGTATAGATTTAAATGGTGGCTACACCTTC	CASSIDLNGGYTF
TRBD1	TRBV29-1	TRBJ1-2	NA	TGCAGCGTTGTTGACTCAGGACAGGGATCCGGCTACACCTTC	CSVVDSGQGSGYTF
NA	TRBV6-6	TRBJ2-2	NA	TGTGCCAGCAGTTACAGGGGCGAGGGGGAGCTGTTTTTT	CASSYRGEGELFF
NA	TRBV4-1	TRBJ2-4	many	TGCGCCAGCAGCCAAGATATGTCTAGGCTAGCCAAAAACATTCAGTACTTC	CASSQDMSRLAKNIQYF
NA	TRBV7-9	TRBJ1-1	NA	TGTGCCAGCAGCTTCCTGCAGGGTAACGGAGCTTTCTTT	CASSFLQGNGAFF
NA	TRBV14	TRBJ2-3	few	TGTGCCAGCAGCCATACCCGGGGGCGGTCAGATACGCAGTATTTT	CASSHTRGRSDTQYF
TRBD1	TRBV12-3/TRBV12-4	TRBJ1-1	NA	TGTGCCAGCAGTTTTTTAGACAGGGAAATCACTGAAGCTTTCTTT	CASSFLDREITEAFF
NA	TRBV28	TRBJ1-5	few	TGTGCCAGCAGTTTAGGGGGCCTATATAGCAATCAGCCCCAGCATTTT	CASSLGGLYSNQPQHF
NA	TRBV7-2	TRBJ2-4	few	TGTGCCAGCAGCCCCAGGGTAGAAAACATTCAGTACTTC	CASSPRVENIQYF
TRBD2	TRBV5-1	TRBJ2-1	NA	TGCGCCAGCAGCCGCCTACTAGCGGGAGGGCCCGGCAATGAGCAGTTCTTC	CASSRLLAGGPGNEQFF
NA	TRBV29-1	TRBJ1-2	many	TGCAGCGTTGGTGGAGGGATGGGCTATGGCTACACCTTC	CSVGGGMGYGYTF
NA	TRBV5-1	TRBJ2-4	many	TGCGCCAGCAGCCAAGGGACTGGGAACATTCAGTACTTC	CASSQGTGNIQYF
NA	TRBV18	TRBJ1-1	NA	TGTGCCAGCTCACCACCCGGGGGGGTCAACAGAGGGGCTTTCTTT	CASSPPGGVNRGAFF
NA	TRBV7-9	TRBJ2-2	few	TGTGCCAGCAGGCAACCCCGAGACAGAAACACCGGGGAGCTGTTTTTT	CASRQPRDRNTGELFF
NA	TRBV29-1	TRBJ1-2	NA	TGCAGCGTTGAACGGACACCATCAAGGGACGGCTACACCTTC	CSVERTPSRDGYTF
NA	TRBV6-6	TRBJ2-1	many	TGTGCCAGCAGTTACTCCCGGACAGAAAATGAGCAGTTCTTC	CASSYSRTENEQFF
NA	TRBV4-2	TRBJ2-3	many	TGCGCCAGCAGCCAAGATCGGGCAGCTAGCACAGATACGCAGTATTTT	CASSQDRAASTDTQYF
TRBD1	TRBV7-2	TRBJ2-7	many	TGTGCCAGCAGCTCCGACAGGGGATTCTACGAGCAGTACTTC	CASSSDRGFYEQYF
NA	TRBV2	TRBJ2-7	NA	TGTGCCAGCAGTGATTGGGGCAGGAGCTCCTACGAGCAGTACTTC	CASSDWGRSSYEQYF
NA	TRBV30	TRBJ1-3	few	TGTGCCTGGGCACATACTGGAAACACCATATATTTT	CAWAHTGNTIYF
NA	TRBV7-9	TRBJ2-1	many	TGTGCCAGCAGCTTAGAGAATGAGCAGTTCTTC	CASSLENEQFF
NA	TRBV7-8	TRBJ1-5	NA	TGTGCCAGCAGCTTATTAACTGGGCATCAGCCCCAGCATTTT	CASSLLTGHQPQHF
NA	TRBV4-1	TRBJ1-5	NA	TGCGCCAGCAGCCAACGGGTGTATCAGCCCCAGCATTTT	CASSQRVYQPQHF
NA	TRBV20-1	TRBJ1-3	NA	TGCAGTGTGGCTCATGGGTTCTCTGGAAACACCATATATTTT	CSVAHGFSGNTIYF
TRBD2	TRBV15	TRBJ2-7	NA	TGTGCCACCAGCAGCCCCGGGACTAGCTACGAGCAGTACTTC	CATSSPGTSYEQYF
NA	TRBV24-1	TRBJ1-1	NA	TGTGCCACCAGTGCGTCCAGGGCTCGGAACACTGAAGCTTTCTTT	CATSASRARNTEAFF
NA	TRBV6-6	TRBJ1-4	NA	TGTGCCGACCCCCTAGGAGCAACTAATGAAAAACTGTTTTTT	CADPLGATNEKLFF
TRBD2	TRBV20-1	TRBJ2-1	many	TGCAGTGCTAGACGAGAGGGCACCGGGACTAGACGAAATGAGCAGTTCTTC	CSARREGTGTRRNEQFF
TRBD2	TRBV20-1	TRBJ2-5	many	TGCAGTGCTATAGCGGGGGGTTCAGAGACCCAGTACTTC	CSAIAGGSETQYF
TRBD1	TRBV9	TRBJ2-2	NA	TGTACCAGCAGCGTAGGACAGGGTGTTAAGAACACCGGGGAGCTGTTTTTT	CTSSVGQGVKNTGELFF
NA	TRBV6-6	TRBJ2-6	many	TGTGCCAGCAGTCTTACGACCAGGGAGGGGGCCAACGTCCTGACTTTC	CASSLTTREGANVLTF
TRBD1	TRBV29-1	TRBJ2-3	many	TGCAGCGCCGACAGGGGCCTCACAGATACGCAGTATTTT	CSADRGLTDTQYF
TRBD1	TRBV6-2/TRBV6-3	TRBJ2-7	many	TGTGCCAGCAGTTATGGACAGGGGGGGTCCTACGAGCAGTACTTC	CASSYGQGGSYEQYF
TRBD2	TRBV10-3	TRBJ2-1	many	TGTGCCATCAGTGCACTAGCGGGGGGTAATGAGCAGTTCTTC	CAISALAGGNEQFF
NA	TRBV5-1	TRBJ1-6	NA	TGCGCCAGCAGCCAATCAGTAAATTCACCCCTCCACTTT	CASSQSVNSPLHF
NA	TRBV12-3/TRBV12-4	TRBJ1-2	NA	TGTGCCAGCAGTCCCCTTAGGGGGAGGCATGGCTACACCTTC	CASSPLRGRHGYTF
NA	TRBV12-3/TRBV12-4	TRBJ1-1	many	TGTGCCAGCAGCCGAGGAGACACTGAAGCTTTCTTT	CASSRGDTEAFF
NA	TRBV30	TRBJ1-5	few	TGTGCCTGGGCGGAAGAGGGATTTAGCAATCAGCCCCAGCATTTT	CAWAEEGFSNQPQHF
NA	TRBV7-2	TRBJ2-2	NA	TGTGTGGGGGCCTGGAACACCGGGGAGCTGTTTTTT	CVGAWNTGELFF
NA	TRBV20-1	TRBJ1-1	few	TGCAGTCCCTCGGGAGGCGGATTTGGTGAAGCTTTCTTT	CSPSGGGFGEAFF
NA	TRBV20-1	TRBJ1-5	few	TGCAGTGCTATCCGCCGGGGTGAGGAAAATCAGCCCCAGCATTTT	CSAIRRGEENQPQHF
NA	TRBV6-6	TRBJ1-1	NA	TGTGCCAGCAGCCTCACCGACAGATTGAACACTGAAGCTTTCTTT	CASSLTDRLNTEAFF
TRBD2	TRBV11-3	TRBJ2-5	NA	TGTGCCAGCAGCCGACAGACTAGCGGGGGAATGAGGGAGACCCAGTACTTC	CASSRQTSGGMRETQYF
TRBD2	TRBV28	TRBJ2-5	many	TGTGCCAGCAGTTTTAACGCGGCTAGCGGAATCCAAGAGACCCAGTACTTC	CASSFNAASGIQETQYF
NA	TRBV6-6	TRBJ2-4	NA	TGTGCCAGCAGTTACTCGACGCAGGGGGGGTCCAAAAACATTCAGTACTTC	CASSYSTQGGSKNIQYF
TRBD1	TRBV6-1	TRBJ1-6	few	TGTGCCAGCAGTGAGGGGACAGGGCTGTGGAATTCACCCCTCCACTTT	CASSEGTGLWNSPLHF